The sequence of this T cell receptor beta chain was determined in a study of CD8 T cells in Susac syndrome. The RNA input was 0.5 to 1 ug, and it was reverse transcribed with random hexamers. TCRdb reprocessed the immunoSEQ multiplex PCR reads with MiXCR, giving one entry per CDR3 protein. The top ten clones hold around 20% of a sample with 950 to 1,500 distinct CDR3 sequences, roughly 69% of them seen once. Sorting of TEMRA cells relied on CD27 and CD45RA staining. Through negative isolation, CD4+ and CD8+ T cells were obtained, while TEMRA cells were enriched using FACS. The CDR3 is 13 amino acids. CDR1 and CDR2 from the germline V gene are MNHEY and SVGEGT.

The TCR comes from a human donor with Susac syndrome. Sequenced sample: CD8+ TEMRA cells from PBMCs. Subset here: FACS-sorted terminally differentiated effector memory CD8+ T cells re-expressing CD45RA (CD8+ TEMRA). The chain is built from TRBV6-2 or TRBV6-3 and TRBJ1-2; no clear D. The chain's CDR3 is CGCSYFRTWGYTF. DNA of the CDR3: TGTGGCTGCAGTTACTTCCGGACGTGGGGCTACACCTTC.